The 18 T cell receptor beta chains below come from one sample, sequenced in a study of tumor-infiltrating lymphocytes in primary liver carcinoma. The input was about 500 ng total RNA; TCR beta cDNA was made from it with a constant-region primer. Three nested multiplex PCR rounds, a slightly modified ARM-PCR, produced the libraries for TCR beta. The first two PCR rounds used TRBV1-TRBV30 forward primers with a C-beta reverse primer, nine to ten cycles each. Via MiXCR, TCRdb re-called the multiplex PCR reads, giving one row per CDR3 protein. The sample records about 84,000 distinct CDR3 sequences, approximately 72% being singletons. Investigators took RNA and DNA out together from about 21-30 mg of unsorted bulk tissue. The sample taken for sequencing was liver tumor tissue from sampling region 1. Specified subset: tumor region T1, superior pole. Source of these receptors: a man aged 35 to 55 with primary liver carcinoma and hepatitis B virus infection.

The rearrangement uses TRBV28 and TRBJ2-2; no clear D. Germline V CDR1 and CDR2: MDHEN, SYDVKM. Trimming took off 1 base at V and 3 bases at J, with 15 bases between the two ends. This CDR3 region has 17 residues. The CDR3 is CASSLSLTLKDTGELFF. As DNA, the CDR3 is TGTGCCAGCAGTTTATCCTTGACACTAAAGGACACCGGGGAGCTGTTTTTT.

A remark on this clonotype: An end of the junction does not agree with germline; a read error may underlie this. The chain combines TRBV7-8 with TRBJ1-1; no clear D. This CDR3 contains 15 residues. Per germline, CDR1 SGHVS and CDR2 FQNEAQ. The CDR3 DNA reads as TGTGCCAGCAGCTTAGGGGTGAGGGTGAACACTGTAGCTTTCTTT. It translates to CASSLGVRVNTVAFF.

This clonotype was observed many times. The chain has TRBV6-1 and TRBJ2-2; TRBD2 might be the D (5 bases). The V gene's germline CDR1 is MNHNS and CDR2 SASEGT. The CDR3 spans 15 residues. Trimming left V 1 base short and J 5 bases short, with 11 bases between. The CDR3: CASSEGLGETGELFF. In DNA, the CDR3 is TGTGCCAGCAGTGAAGGGTTGGGAGAGACCGGGGAGCTGTTTTTT.

This clonotype appeared a few times. The V call is TRBV25-1, the J call TRBJ2-7; D remains ambiguous. Germline-derived CDR1 and CDR2 are MGHDK and SYGVNS. V was pared by 11 bases and J by 3 bases, with 23 bases between. CDR3 size: 15 residues. The CDR3 loop reads CAPTLGSQNCYEQYF. The CDR3 DNA reads TGTGCCCCCACCCTCGGGTCCCAGAATTGCTACGAGCAGTACTTC.

Points on this clonotype: An end of the junction differs from the germline gene, which may be a read error. CDR3 region: CASGISTSLTRYDYTF. The DNA of the CDR3 is TGTGCCAGCGGGATCAGCACAAGTTTGACTAGATATGACTACACCTTC. The chain couples TRBV28 to TRBJ1-2, with D uncertain. CDR1 is MDHEN, CDR2 SYDVKM, per germline. CDR3 length equals 16 residues.

A remark on this clonotype: The junction shows a germline mismatch at one end, possibly a read error. The rearrangement links TRBV11-2 to TRBJ2-7; TRBD2 agrees at 8 bases. Germline CDR1 reads SGHAT; CDR2 reads FQNNGV. The CDR3 contains 15 residues. The CDR3 sequence is CASSQYSGGDYEQYF. The CDR3 nucleotides are TGTGCCAGCAGCCAATACTCGGGAGGGGACTACGAGCAATACTTC.

This clonotype was recorded at least ten times. The CDR3 DNA reads as TGTGCCAGCAGTTCCCGCACGGACGGGAGCTCCTACGAGCAGTACTTC. Translating it yields CASSSRTDGSSYEQYF. The V gene is TRBV6-6, the J gene TRBJ2-7; possible D gene TRBD2, 6 bases. The germline V gene encodes CDR1 MNHNY and CDR2 SVGAGI (reference sequence). V was trimmed by 4 bases and J by 0 bases, leaving 16 bases between them. The CDR3 has 16 amino acids.

As regards this clonotype: Compared with germline, one end of the junction differs, possibly owing to a read error. V gene TRBV29-1 combines with J gene TRBJ1-4; tentatively, D is TRBD1 (6 bases). Germline V gene lookup returns CDR1 SQVTM and CDR2 ANQGSEA. The CDR3 is made up of 11 amino acids. The chain's CDR3 is CNVEVGQKLFF. CDR3 DNA sequence: TGCAATGTTGAGGTGGGACAAAAATTGTTTTTT.

The table lists this clonotype with a count of one. Sequence at one end of the junction differs from germline and may be a read error. The chain couples TRBV5-1 to TRBJ1-2; D possibly corresponds to TRBD1 (6 bases). Per the germline V gene, CDR1 is SGHRS and CDR2 is YFSETQ. This CDR3 spans 12 amino acids. CDR3 loop: CANSPQGNGYTF. The CDR3 nucleotides read TGCGCCAACAGCCCACAGGGTAATGGCTACACTTTC.

This clonotype was seen repeatedly, ten times or more. The J gene is TRBJ2-3, the V gene TRBV5-8; the D is unclear. This CDR3 has 12 amino acids. The germline V gene has CDR1 SGHTS and CDR2 YDEGEE. V dropped 10 bases and J dropped 2 bases, with 11 bases sitting between them. The chain's CDR3 is CAYGRLTDTQYF. The CDR3 DNA is TGTGCCTACGGGCGCCTCACAGATACGCAGTATTTT.

This clonotype was seen once. The chain uses TRBV29-1 and TRBJ2-7; the D gene is possibly TRBD2 (5 bases). In germline, CDR1 is SQVTM, CDR2 ANQGSEA. The length of the CDR3 is 14 residues. V gave up 5 bases and J gave up 3 bases, with 17 bases separating them. Written as DNA, the CDR3 is TGCAGCGTTCGAGAGAGGGTTGAGGACTACGAGCAGTACTTC. This sequence encodes CSVRERVEDYEQYF.

The chain uses TRBV11-1 and TRBJ2-1; D unresolved. There are 13 residues in the CDR3. V lost 11 bases and J 10 bases, leaving 21 bases between the germline ends. The germline V gene has CDR1 SGHAT and CDR2 FQDESV (reference sequence). In DNA form, the CDR3 reads TGTGCCTGCAACTTAGGCCGGGCAAACGAGCAGTTCTTC. As protein: CACNLGRANEQFF.

About this clonotype: The conserved phenylalanine or tryptophan normally closing the CDR3 is absent here, so this likely arose from a read error. The rearrangement uses TRBV13 and TRBJ2-7; 12 nucleotides match TRBD2. Germline assignment: CDR1 PRHDT and CDR2 FYEKMQ (reference sequence). The CDR3 totals 18 residues. The CDR3 coding sequence is TGTGCCAGTAGCGCCCCGGGACTAGCGGGCCTTAGCTCCTACAAGCAGTACTTG. Encoded protein: CASSAPGLAGLSSYKQYL.

There are many counts of this clonotype. This chain's CDR3 is CASSRGKGVGLYEQYF. The CDR3 DNA sequence: TGTGCCAGCAGCCGAGGGAAGGGGGTGGGCCTCTACGAGCAGTACTTC. V and J are TRBV6-1 and TRBJ2-7, with D tentatively TRBD1 (6 bases). The CDR3 has 16 amino acids. Trimming removed 6 bases from V and 3 bases from J, with 21 bases in between. Germline CDR1 reads MNHNS; CDR2 reads SASEGT.

This clonotype has a single count. Because the CDR3 is missing its conserved closing phenylalanine or tryptophan, this is likely a read error. The gene calls are TRBV11-1 and TRBJ2-2; TRBD1 aligns across 7 bases. The CDR3 contains 15 residues. V lost 9 bases and J lost 0; bases outside the gene matches: 7. In germline, CDR1 is SGHAT, CDR2 FQDESV (reference sequence). The CDR3 region has the DNA TGTGCCAGTAGCCCAGACAGGGCGAACACCGGGGAGCTGTTTATA. It is translated as CASSPDRANTGELFI.

This clonotype was detected many times. This chain links TRBV12-3 or TRBV12-4 with TRBJ2-3; D might be TRBD2 (6 bases). The CDR3 has 15 residues. With 3 bases removed from V and 2 bases from J, the gap between germline ends came to 12 bases. The CDR3: CASSFREILTDTQYF. The CDR3 DNA sequence: TGTGCCAGCAGTTTCCGGGAGATACTCACAGATACGCAGTATTTT.

In regard to this clonotype: At one of its ends the junction is not consistent with the germline gene, which may arise from a read error. The chain uses TRBV11-2 and TRBJ1-6, with unresolved D. The length of the CDR3 is 15 residues. The germline V gene has CDR1 SGHAT and CDR2 FQNNGV. In DNA, the CDR3 is TGTGCCTGCAGTTTACAGTGCTCCTATAATTCACCCCTCCACTTT. Encoded protein: CACSLQCSYNSPLHF.

On this clonotype itself: The junction departs from germline at one end; a sequencing error may be responsible. The V gene is TRBV12-3 or TRBV12-4, the J gene TRBJ2-7; D not certain. The CDR3 extends over 11 amino acids. The CDR3 region is CASSRHYERYF. The CDR3, as DNA: TGTGCCAGCAGTCGTCACTACGAGCGGTACTTC.